This T cell receptor beta chain originates from a study of cytomegalovirus exposure and HLA in healthy donors. This CDR3 is 15 amino acids long. Germline CDR1 is SNHLY and CDR2 is FYNNEI. V trimming: 6 bases; J trimming: 2 bases; junction bases outside the gene matches: 5. TCRdb keeps only in-frame clones here, not all; method: immunoSEQ multiplex PCR. The data contain about 240,000 clones, around 85% of them singletons. The V call is TRBV2, the J call TRBJ2-7; 12 bases align to TRBD2. This TCR was sampled from a woman aged 25-40 years in good health and CMV-seropositive. Sequenced input: PBMCs. Written as DNA, the CDR3 is TGTGCCAGCAGGCTTTGGACTAGCGGGACCTACGAGCAGTACTTC. Translation gives CASRLWTSGTYEQYF.